This T cell receptor beta chain was sequenced for a study of blood T cell repertoires in COVID-19. Study summary: Researchers got acute and convalescent COVID-19 samples from the United States, Italy and Spain. PBMCs, B-cell-depleted T cells, or T cells provided the cDNA or gDNA that made up the material.

The authors' processing: For nucleated cells, counts were estimated from reference gene primer amplification. TCRdb's copy holds only in-frame clones and misses some; the assay was immunoSEQ multiplex PCR. V and J calls and clone size come straight from that table; D and trimming were deduced from the DNA. The profile shows 190,000 or so clones, approximately 90% of them singletons. V shed 1 base and J shed 5 bases, with 12 bases lying between them. The CDR3 length is 16 residues. The germline gives CDR1 SEHNR, CDR2 FQNEAQ (reference sequence). The chain has TRBV7-9 and TRBJ2-6; TRBD1 is a possible D gene (5 bases). What was sequenced was peripheral blood. This clonotype originated in a woman younger than 30 who had recovered from COVID-19. The CDR3 here is CASSLGKGFWANVLTF. In DNA form, the CDR3 reads TGTGCCAGCAGCTTAGGAAAGGGGTTTTGGGCCAACGTCCTGACTTTC.